Listed below are T cell receptor beta chains from one sample, sequenced in a study of cytomegalovirus exposure and HLA in healthy donors. Measured with immunoSEQ multiplex PCR; TCRdb has only the in-frame clones, and not every one. The table lists 100,000 to 150,000 clones, over 60% of them singletons. Sequencing used PBMCs. These TCRs come from a man between 60 and 75 years old in good health and CMV-seropositive. CDR3s include the opening cysteine and the closing phenylalanine or tryptophan. A D gene is named only where the DNA matches it firmly. The size of a clone is reported for some rows only, either as once, few or many, or as a class for expanded clones.

J	size	V	D	DNA	CDR3
TRBJ2-2	-	TRBV19	-	TGTGCCAGTGGGCCCGGGGAGCTGTTTTTT	CASGPGELFF
TRBJ1-1	-	TRBV6-5	-	TGTGCCAGCAGACGGGTAGATGGGACTGAAGCTTTCTTT	CASRRVDGTEAFF
TRBJ2-7	-	TRBV5-1	TRBD1	TGCGCCAGCAGCTTGACAGGGGTCTACGAGCAGTACTTC	CASSLTGVYEQYF
TRBJ2-2	few	TRBV6-1	TRBD1	TGTGCCACACGAATCAACAGGGGTCTCACCGGGGAGCTGTTTTTT	CATRINRGLTGELFF
TRBJ2-1	-	TRBV2	-	TGTGCCAGCAGTACCGACAATGTCAATGAGCAGTTCTTC	CASSTDNVNEQFF
TRBJ2-3	-	TRBV6-5	-	TGTGCCAGCAGTTTACAGGGCCCCCTAGATACGCAGTATTTT	CASSLQGPLDTQYF
TRBJ2-5	once	TRBV15	TRBD1	TGTGCCACCAGCAGACCTAAGACAGGGCAAGAGACCCAGTACTTC	CATSRPKTGQETQYF
TRBJ2-1	-	TRBV7-3	TRBD2	TGTGCCAGCAGCTTACCGGGCGGGCCTAGCGGGAGAGACAATGAGCAGTTCTTC	CASSLPGGPSGRDNEQFF
TRBJ2-1	-	TRBV12-5	TRBD2	TGTGCTAGTGGTCCCTCGCGGACTAGCGGGGGGGTCAATGAGCAGTTCTTC	CASGPSRTSGGVNEQFF
TRBJ2-1	-	TRBV30	TRBD2	TGTGCCTGGATCCTCCCGGGACTAGCCCCCAATGAGCAGTTCTTC	CAWILPGLAPNEQFF
TRBJ2-7	-	TRBV2	TRBD1	TGTGCCAGCTCCCGACAGGGTCGCGAGCAGTACTTC	CASSRQGREQYF
TRBJ2-2	-	TRBV6-5	TRBD2	TGTGCCAGCAGTTACGACTCTAGCGGGAACACCGGGGAGCTGTTTTTT	CASSYDSSGNTGELFF
TRBJ2-7	-	TRBV28	TRBD1	TGTGCCATCCGGGACAGGGGCTACGAGCAGTACTTC	CAIRDRGYEQYF
TRBJ1-2	once	TRBV19	TRBD1	TGTGCCAGTAGTACCTGGACAGGGGGTAACTATGGCTACACCTTC	CASSTWTGGNYGYTF